The entry below describes one T cell receptor (beta chain). CDR3 size: 17 residues. Per the germline V gene, CDR1 is MNHNY and CDR2 is SVGAGI (reference sequence). This entry is derived from a study of T cell clusters in autoimmune cytopenias. TRB amplification used approximately 0.25 ug of peripheral blood genomic DNA. TRB was amplified by touch-down multiplex PCR, primer pools A and B combined. TCRdb re-called the multiplex PCR reads and gives one entry per CDR3 protein, without DNA. This sample's table has 8,300 or so distinct CDR3 sequences. The specimen sequenced was peripheral blood. The J gene is TRBJ2-1, the V gene TRBV6-6; TCRdb's D call, TRBD2, is unchecked because there is no DNA. The source is a human donor with an autoimmune cytopenia or autoimmune hepatitis (not recorded which). The CDR3 protein is CASSYSIGTSGEGEQFF.